This TCR beta chain is drawn from a study of identical twins. The study's findings and limits: Some out-of-frame alpha sequences were shared by twins, and these showed excess low generation probability. The study found that models underestimated out-of-frame TCR alpha sharing in monozygotic twins. Possibly, invariant MAIT and iNKT cells partly confounded zero-insertion analyses.

Germline V CDR1 and CDR2: DFQATT, SNEGSKA (reference sequence). This CDR3 is built from 15 residues. The ends lost 0 bases at V and 4 bases at J; junction bases unmatched: 5. Template switching introduced a universal primer site, and the cDNA bore unique molecular identifiers. TCRdb reanalysed the 5' RACE reads using MiXCR and keeps one entry per CDR3 protein. The sample consists of approximately 210,000 distinct CDR3 sequences, approximately 9% of them appearing once. About this clonotype: Its antigen is unknown.

Material for sequencing was memory (CD45RO+) T cells sorted from blood. This TCR was recovered from a woman between 18 and 29 years old in good health. The V gene is TRBV20-1, the J gene TRBJ2-1; 8 nucleotides agree with TRBD2. CDR3 coding DNA: TGCAGTGCTAGAGATGGAGCGGGGGTTTACAATGAGCAGTTCTTC. Amino acid sequence: CSARDGAGVYNEQFF.